The rows below give T cell receptor beta chains drawn from one sample of a study of blood T cell repertoires in COVID-19. The method was immunoSEQ multiplex PCR; TCRdb's version includes in-frame clones alone and lacks a portion of them. This sample carries roughly 240,000 clones, around 82% of them seen once, and the ten largest clones take 3% to 4.5%. Sequencing used PBMCs or T cells enriched from blood (not recorded which). These receptors all come from a woman in her thirties or forties who had been exposed to COVID-19. The CDR3 runs from the conserved cysteine through the conserved F or W. The D gene is left open where the match is weak. Clone size is shown for a subset of rows, as once, few, many or a class of expanded clone.

V: TRBV5-6; D: .; J: TRBJ1-2; size: .; DNA: TGTGCCAGCTCCCGACAGGACTATGGCTACACCTTC; CDR3: CASSRQDYGYTF
V: TRBV19; D: TRBD1; J: TRBJ1-4; size: .; DNA: TGTGCCAGTAGTCCACGACAGGGATCGGCTGAAAAACTGTTTTTT; CDR3: CASSPRQGSAEKLFF
V: TRBV6-5; D: .; J: TRBJ1-4; size: .; DNA: TGTGCCAGCAGATCCTACGACGGGGATGAAAAACTGTTTTTT; CDR3: CASRSYDGDEKLFF
V: TRBV7-9; D: TRBD1; J: TRBJ1-6; size: .; DNA: TGTGCCACCGGGACAGACCTCGGACCCCTCCACTTT; CDR3: CATGTDLGPLHF
V: TRBV7-2; D: .; J: TRBJ1-2; size: .; DNA: TGTGCCAGCACCATACCCACTTACCATGGCTACACCTTC; CDR3: CASTIPTYHGYTF
V: TRBV5-4; D: TRBD1; J: TRBJ2-7; size: few; DNA: TGTGCCAGCAGCTTGGAACCGACAGGGAGTAACTACGAGCAGTACTTC; CDR3: CASSLEPTGSNYEQYF
V: TRBV7-2; D: TRBD1; J: TRBJ1-2; size: .; DNA: TGTGCCAGCAGCTTCGAAAGCCGGACAGGGAATGGCTACACCTTC; CDR3: CASSFESRTGNGYTF
V: TRBV9; D: .; J: TRBJ1-4; size: .; DNA: TGTGCCAGCAGCTCCGGGGGTGAAAAACTGTTTTTT; CDR3: CASSSGGEKLFF
V: TRBV5-4; D: TRBD1; J: TRBJ1-4; size: .; DNA: TGTGCCAGCAGCTGGGGACAGGGAACAAATGAAAAACTGTTTTTT; CDR3: CASSWGQGTNEKLFF
V: TRBV5-1; D: .; J: TRBJ1-1; size: .; DNA: TGCGCCAGCAGGTTTGGCACCATGAACACTGAAGCTTTCTTT; CDR3: CASRFGTMNTEAFF
V: TRBV5-1; D: TRBD1; J: TRBJ1-5; size: once; DNA: TGCGCCAGCAGCCCTGGGACAGGCGGCGTGTTACAGCCCCAGCATTTT; CDR3: CASSPGTGGVLQPQHF
V: TRBV28; D: TRBD1; J: TRBJ1-1; size: .; DNA: TGTGCCATCGGGACAGGAAACACTGAAGCTTTCTTT; CDR3: CAIGTGNTEAFF
V: TRBV7-2; D: .; J: TRBJ2-3; size: .; DNA: TGTGCCAGCAGCTCACGGACAGATCCAGATACGCAGTATTTT; CDR3: CASSSRTDPDTQYF
V: TRBV27; D: .; J: TRBJ2-7; size: .; DNA: TGTGCCAGCAGCCTACTGAAATGGACAGCCGCCTACGAGCAGTACTTC; CDR3: CASSLLKWTAAYEQYF
V: TRBV13; D: .; J: TRBJ1-3; size: few; DNA: TGTGCCAGCAGCGGTGACAGATTTCTCTCTGGAAACACCATATATTTT; CDR3: CASSGDRFLSGNTIYF
V: TRBV7-2; D: TRBD1; J: TRBJ1-5; size: .; DNA: TGTGCCAGCCAGGGACAGCATGATCAGCCCCAGCATTTT; CDR3: CASQGQHDQPQHF
V: TRBV4-1; D: .; J: TRBJ1-1; size: .; DNA: TGCGCCAGCAGCCAAGCAGGGCTGAACACTGAAGCTTTCTTT; CDR3: CASSQAGLNTEAFF
V: TRBV5-1; D: .; J: TRBJ1-1; size: few; DNA: TGCGCCAGCAGCCCGGCGGGGAACACTGAAGCTTTCTTT; CDR3: CASSPAGNTEAFF
V: TRBV6-6; D: TRBD1; J: TRBJ2-6; size: .; DNA: TGTGCCAGCAGTCGAGGACAGGGCCTTCCTGGGGCCAACGTCCTGACTTTC; CDR3: CASSRGQGLPGANVLTF
V: TRBV11-3; D: .; J: TRBJ2-3; size: .; DNA: TGTGCCAGCAGCTTCCAGGGGGACTCGCAGTATTTT; CDR3: CASSFQGDSQYF